This T cell receptor (beta chain) is from a study of human T cells and chemical hapten exposure. Study as a whole: DPC (0.01%) was patch tested on the upper back and read at 6 days. Points from the study as a whole: Among TCRs, those above 1 in 1000 frequency were unaffected by DPC sensitization.

A note on this clonotype: Its antigen remains unidentified.

The length of the CDR3 is 15 residues. The germline CDR1 and CDR2 sequences are MDHEN and SYDVKM. J gave up 9 bases and V 3 bases, and 7 bases lay outside the gene matches. As for time point: patch test 1, 2 weeks after DPC sensitization. The treatment: therapeutic diphenylcyclopropenone sensitization with weekly scalp DPC. In the original analysis: Across samples, TCR counts had a median of roughly 96,000 and ranged from roughly 23,224 to 750,000. TCRdb passed the RACE reads through MiXCR, listing each CDR3 protein once. In this record, the V and J calls reflect TCRdb's handling and not the investigators' own analysis. This sample carries 65,000 to 80,000 distinct CDR3 sequences, approximately 10% of them seen once, and the ten largest clones take approximately 1.5%.

The input for sequencing was whole blood, taken in connection with sensitization to the hapten diphenylcyclopropenone (DPC). The J gene is TRBJ1-6, the V gene TRBV28; TRBD1 aligns across 8 bases. This clonotype was sampled from a woman aged 45-60 years with alopecia areata. Some clones in this sample may be carry-over from other donors' samples. In DNA form, the CDR3 reads TGTGCCAGCAGTTTCAGGGACAGGAGCGCTTCACCCCTCCACTTT. Translated, it gives CASSFRDRSASPLHF.